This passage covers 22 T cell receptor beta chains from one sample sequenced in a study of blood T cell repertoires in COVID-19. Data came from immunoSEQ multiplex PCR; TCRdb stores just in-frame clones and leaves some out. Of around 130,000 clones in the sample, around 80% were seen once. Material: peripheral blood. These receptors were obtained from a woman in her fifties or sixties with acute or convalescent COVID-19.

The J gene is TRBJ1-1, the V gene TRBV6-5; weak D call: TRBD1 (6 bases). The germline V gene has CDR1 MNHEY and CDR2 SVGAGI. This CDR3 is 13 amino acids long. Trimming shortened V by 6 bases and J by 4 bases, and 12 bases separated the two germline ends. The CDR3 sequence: CASRVRGGTEAFF. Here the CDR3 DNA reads TGTGCCAGCAGGGTTAGGGGGGGCACTGAAGCTTTCTTT.

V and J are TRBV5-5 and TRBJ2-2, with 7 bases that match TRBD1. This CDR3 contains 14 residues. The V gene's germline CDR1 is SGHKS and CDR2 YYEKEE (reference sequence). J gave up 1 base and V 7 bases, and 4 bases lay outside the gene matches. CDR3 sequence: CASQGGWNTGELFF. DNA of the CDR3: TGTGCCAGCCAAGGGGGCTGGAACACCGGGGAGCTGTTTTTT.

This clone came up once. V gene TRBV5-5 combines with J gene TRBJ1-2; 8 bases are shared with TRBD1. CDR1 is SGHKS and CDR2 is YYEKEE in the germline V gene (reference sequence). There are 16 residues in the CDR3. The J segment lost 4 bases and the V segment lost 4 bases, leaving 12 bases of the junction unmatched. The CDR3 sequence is CASSPSPTGEGYGYTF. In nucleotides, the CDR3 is TGTGCCAGCAGCCCATCTCCGACAGGGGAAGGCTATGGCTACACCTTC.

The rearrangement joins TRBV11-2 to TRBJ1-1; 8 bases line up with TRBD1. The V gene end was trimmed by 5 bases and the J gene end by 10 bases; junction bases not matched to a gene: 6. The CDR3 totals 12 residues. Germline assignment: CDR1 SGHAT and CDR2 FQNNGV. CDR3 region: CASSQDRVRAFF. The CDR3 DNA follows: TGTGCCAGCAGCCAGGACAGGGTTCGAGCTTTCTTT.

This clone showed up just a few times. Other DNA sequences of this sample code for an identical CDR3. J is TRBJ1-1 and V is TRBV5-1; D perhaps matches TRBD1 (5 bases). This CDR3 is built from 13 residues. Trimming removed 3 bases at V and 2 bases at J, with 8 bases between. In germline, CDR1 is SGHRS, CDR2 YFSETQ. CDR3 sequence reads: CASSSQGNTEAFF. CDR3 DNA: TGCGCCAGCAGCTCCCAGGGAAACACTGAAGCTTTCTTT.

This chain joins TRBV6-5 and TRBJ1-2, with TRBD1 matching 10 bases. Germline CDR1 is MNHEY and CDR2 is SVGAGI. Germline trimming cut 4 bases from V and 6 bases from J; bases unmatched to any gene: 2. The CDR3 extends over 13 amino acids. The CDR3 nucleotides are TGTGCCAGCAGTTCGACAGGGGGCCATGGCTACACCTTC. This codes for CASSSTGGHGYTF.

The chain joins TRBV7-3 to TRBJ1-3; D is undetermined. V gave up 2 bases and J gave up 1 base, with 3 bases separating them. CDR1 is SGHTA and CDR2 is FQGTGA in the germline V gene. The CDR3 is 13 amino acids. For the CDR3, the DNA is TGTGCCAGCAGCTTATCGTCTGGAAACACCATATATTTT. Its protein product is CASSLSSGNTIYF.

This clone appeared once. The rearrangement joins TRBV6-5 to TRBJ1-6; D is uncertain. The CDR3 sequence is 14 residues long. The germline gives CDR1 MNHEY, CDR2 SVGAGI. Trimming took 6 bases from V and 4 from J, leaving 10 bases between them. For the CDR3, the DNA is TGTGCCAGCAGCCCAGTTAAATATAATTCACCCCTCCACTTT. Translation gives CASSPVKYNSPLHF.

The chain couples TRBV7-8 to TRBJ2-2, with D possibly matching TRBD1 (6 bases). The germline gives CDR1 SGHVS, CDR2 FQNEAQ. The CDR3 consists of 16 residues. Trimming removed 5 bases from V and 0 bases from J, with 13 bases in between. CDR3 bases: TGTGCCAGCAGCCCCACAGGGTTAACGAACACCGGGGAGCTGTTTTTT. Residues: CASSPTGLTNTGELFF.

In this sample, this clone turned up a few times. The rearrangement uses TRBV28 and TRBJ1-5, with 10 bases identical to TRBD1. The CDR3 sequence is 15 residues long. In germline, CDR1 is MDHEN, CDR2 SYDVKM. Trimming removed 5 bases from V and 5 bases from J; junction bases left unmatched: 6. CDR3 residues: CASSIRDRGYQPQHF. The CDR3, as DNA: TGTGCCAGCAGTATCCGGGACAGGGGATATCAGCCCCAGCATTTT. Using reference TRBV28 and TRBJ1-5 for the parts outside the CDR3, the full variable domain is DVKVTQSSRYLVKRTGEKVFLECVQDMDHENMFWYRQDPGLGLRLIYFSYDVKMKEKGDIPEGYSVSREKKERFSLILESASTNQTSMYLCASSIRDRGYQPQHFGDGTRLSIL.

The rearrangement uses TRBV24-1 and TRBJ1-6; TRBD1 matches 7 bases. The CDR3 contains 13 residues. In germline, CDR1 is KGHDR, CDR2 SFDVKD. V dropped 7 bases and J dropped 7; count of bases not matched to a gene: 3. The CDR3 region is CATRDRVNSPLHF. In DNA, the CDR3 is TGTGCCACCAGAGACAGGGTCAATTCACCCCTCCACTTT.

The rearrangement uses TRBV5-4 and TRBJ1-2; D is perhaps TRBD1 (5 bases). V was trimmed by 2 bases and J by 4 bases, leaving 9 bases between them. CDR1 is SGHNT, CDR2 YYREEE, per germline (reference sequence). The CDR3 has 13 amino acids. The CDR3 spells CASSLDSSYGYTF. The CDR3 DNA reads TGTGCCAGCAGCTTAGACAGTAGCTATGGCTACACCTTC.

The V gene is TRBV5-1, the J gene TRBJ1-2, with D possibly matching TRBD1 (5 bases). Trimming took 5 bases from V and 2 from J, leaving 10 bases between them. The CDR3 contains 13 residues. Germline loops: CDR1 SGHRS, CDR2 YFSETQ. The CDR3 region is CASSTGSNYGYTF. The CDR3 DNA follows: TGCGCCAGCAGTACAGGTTCAAACTATGGCTACACCTTC.

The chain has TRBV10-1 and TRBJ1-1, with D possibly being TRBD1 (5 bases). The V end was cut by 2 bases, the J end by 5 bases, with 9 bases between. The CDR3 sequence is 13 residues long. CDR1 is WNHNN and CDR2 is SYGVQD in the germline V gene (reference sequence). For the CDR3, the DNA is TGCGCCAGCAGTGAGGACAGTTGGACTGAAGCTTTCTTT. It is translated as CASSEDSWTEAFF.

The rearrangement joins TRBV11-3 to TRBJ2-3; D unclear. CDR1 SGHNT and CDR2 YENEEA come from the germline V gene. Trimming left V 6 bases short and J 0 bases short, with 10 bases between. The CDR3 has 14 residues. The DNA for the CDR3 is TGTGCCAGCAGTTACACCGCTAGCACAGATACGCAGTATTTT. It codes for CASSYTASTDTQYF.

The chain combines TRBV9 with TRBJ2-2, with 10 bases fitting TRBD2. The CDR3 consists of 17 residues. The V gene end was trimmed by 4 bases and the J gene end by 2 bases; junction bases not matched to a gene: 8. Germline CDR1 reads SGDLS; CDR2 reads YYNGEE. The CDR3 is CASSSRELAGNTGELFF. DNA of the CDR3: TGTGCCAGCAGCTCCCGCGAACTAGCGGGAAACACCGGGGAGCTGTTTTTT.

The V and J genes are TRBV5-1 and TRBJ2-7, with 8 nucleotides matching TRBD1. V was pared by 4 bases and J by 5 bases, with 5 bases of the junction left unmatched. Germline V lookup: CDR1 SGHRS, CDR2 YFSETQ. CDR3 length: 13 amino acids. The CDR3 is CASSNAGGNEQYF. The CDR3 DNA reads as TGCGCCAGCAGCAACGCAGGGGGCAACGAGCAGTACTTC.

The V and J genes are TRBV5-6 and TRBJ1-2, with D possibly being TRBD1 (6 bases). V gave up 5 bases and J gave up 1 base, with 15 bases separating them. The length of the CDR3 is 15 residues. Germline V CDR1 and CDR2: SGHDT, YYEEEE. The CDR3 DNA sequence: TGTGCCAGCAGACTCCCGGGACATGATAACTATGGCTACACCTTC. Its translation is CASRLPGHDNYGYTF. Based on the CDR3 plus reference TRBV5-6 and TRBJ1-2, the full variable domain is DAGVTQSPTHLIKTRGQQVTLRCSPKSGHDTVSWYQQALGQGPQFIFQYYEEEERQRGNFPDRFSGHQFPNYSSELNVNALLLGDSALYLCASRLPGHDNYGYTFGSGTRLTVV.

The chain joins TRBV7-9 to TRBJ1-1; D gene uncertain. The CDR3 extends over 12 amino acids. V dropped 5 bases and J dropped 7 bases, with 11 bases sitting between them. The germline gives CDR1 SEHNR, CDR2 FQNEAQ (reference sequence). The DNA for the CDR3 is TGTGCCAGCAGCCCGGACGGACTTGAAGCTTTCTTT. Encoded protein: CASSPDGLEAFF.

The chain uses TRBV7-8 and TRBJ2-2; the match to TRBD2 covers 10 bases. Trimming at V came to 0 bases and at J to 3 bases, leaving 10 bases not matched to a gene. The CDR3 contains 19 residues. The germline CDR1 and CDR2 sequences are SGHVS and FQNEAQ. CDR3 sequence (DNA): TGTGCCAGCAGCTTAGCGGGGAGCGGGGGGGCCTTAGACACCGGGGAGCTGTTTTTT. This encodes CASSLAGSGGALDTGELFF.

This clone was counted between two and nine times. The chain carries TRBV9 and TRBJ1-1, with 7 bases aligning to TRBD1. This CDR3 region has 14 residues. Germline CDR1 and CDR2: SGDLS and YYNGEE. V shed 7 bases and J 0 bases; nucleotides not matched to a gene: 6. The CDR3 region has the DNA TGTGCCAGCGATAGCGGGACAGTGAACACTGAAGCTTTCTTT. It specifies CASDSGTVNTEAFF.

CDR3 sequence reads: CASTGQRDTSPLHF. CDR3 nucleotides: TGTGCCAGCACGGGACAAAGGGATACTTCACCCCTCCACTTT. The chain is built from TRBV6-5 and TRBJ1-6; tentatively, D is TRBD1 (6 bases). Germline V gives CDR1 MNHEY, CDR2 SVGAGI. V shed 7 bases and J shed 9 bases, with 16 bases lying between them. The CDR3 has 14 residues.